Each of the 21 T cell receptor beta chains below was sequenced from the same sample in a study of blood T cell repertoires in COVID-19. TCRdb keeps only in-frame clones here, not all; method: immunoSEQ multiplex PCR. The sample shows 70,000 to 100,000 clones, over 75% of them seen only once. Specimen: peripheral blood. The origin of the receptors is a human donor in a cohort sampled during active COVID-19.

V and J are TRBV5-4 and TRBJ2-3, with 8 bases aligning to TRBD2. The V gene end was trimmed by 4 bases and the J gene end by 6 bases; junction bases not matched to a gene: 7. The CDR3 totals 14 residues. CDR1 is SGHNT, CDR2 YYREEE, per germline (reference sequence). CDR3 coding DNA: TGTGCCAGCAGCCTAGGGAGCGGGGGCGATACGCAGTATTTT. Translated: CASSLGSGGDTQYF.

This clone appeared once. This chain uses TRBV6-6 with TRBJ2-7; weak D call: TRBD1 (6 bases). Germline values: CDR1 MNHNY, CDR2 SVGAGI (reference sequence). With 7 bases removed from V and 3 bases from J, the gap between germline ends came to 10 bases. This CDR3 is 12 amino acids long. CDR3 protein: CASTGVDYEQYF. Written as DNA, the CDR3 is TGTGCCAGCACAGGGGTCGACTACGAGCAGTACTTC.

The chain combines TRBV12-3 or TRBV12-4 with TRBJ1-1; D is ambiguous. This CDR3 region has 13 residues. V was pared by 3 bases and J by 5 bases, with 10 bases between. CDR3 DNA: TGTGCCAGCAGTTTTGGAGGGCCTACTGAAGCTTTCTTT. Residues: CASSFGGPTEAFF.

V and J are TRBV10-3 and TRBJ2-3; 14 bases are a match to TRBD2. From germline, CDR1 is ENHRY and CDR2 SYGVKD. Trimming removed 2 bases from V and 3 bases from J; junction bases left unmatched: 4. CDR3 length equals 17 residues. CDR3 sequence: CAISEPRTSGRTDTQYF. CDR3 DNA sequence: TGTGCCATCAGTGAGCCGAGGACTAGCGGGAGGACAGATACGCAGTATTTT.

The CDR3 bases are TGTGCCAGTAGCACGTGGAGGAACACTGAAGCTTTCTTT. It yields the protein CASSTWRNTEAFF. This chain joins TRBV19 and TRBJ1-1; no clear D. Trimming took 6 bases from V and 1 from J, leaving 9 bases between them. The germline CDR1 and CDR2 sequences are LNHDA and SQIVND (reference sequence). This CDR3 spans 13 amino acids.

This clone was seen once. The chain joins TRBV23-1 to TRBJ1-4; a possible D gene is TRBD1 (5 bases). TRBV23-1 qualifies as an ORF whose function is uncertain. V dropped 2 bases and J dropped 0 bases, with 13 bases sitting between them. The CDR3 is 17 residues long. CDR3 loop: CASSQEARGTTNEKLFF. The CDR3 DNA sequence: TGCGCCAGCAGTCAAGAAGCCCGGGGGACAACTAATGAAAAACTGTTTTTT.

This clone was detected once. This sequence joins TRBV4-1 and TRBJ2-3; TRBD1 matches 7 bases. In germline, CDR1 is MGHRA, CDR2 YSYEKL. CDR3 length equals 14 residues. With 6 bases clipped from V and 0 bases from J, the junction kept 3 bases outside the gene matches. CDR3: CASRRQGSTDTQYF. The CDR3 DNA reads as TGCGCCAGCAGAAGACAGGGTAGCACAGATACGCAGTATTTT.

This chain connects TRBV6-2 or TRBV6-3 to TRBJ1-1, with D tentatively TRBD1 (6 bases). CDR3 size: 12 residues. The V end lost 3 bases, the J end lost 10 bases, and 12 bases lay between the germline ends. From germline, CDR1 is MNHEY and CDR2 SVGEGT. The CDR3 reads CASSYGGVGAFF. The DNA for the CDR3 is TGTGCCAGCAGTTATGGGGGCGTTGGAGCTTTCTTT.

There are many counts of this clone. The V and J genes are TRBV6-6 and TRBJ1-2; 10 positions match TRBD1. The CDR3 totals 16 residues. Germline CDR1 reads MNHNY; CDR2 reads SVGAGI (reference sequence). Losses at the gene ends were 5 bases for V and 7 bases for J; bases not matched to a gene: 13. In DNA form, the CDR3 reads TGTGCCAGCAGTCCCGGGACAGGGGTGATAGATGGTGGCTACACCTTC. Amino acid sequence: CASSPGTGVIDGGYTF.

This clone has a handful of counts. This sequence joins TRBV5-4 and TRBJ2-7, with D maybe TRBD2 (5 bases). The CDR3 has 15 residues. V was shortened by 3 bases and J by 1 base, with 14 bases between the two germline ends. CDR1 and CDR2 (germline): SGHNT, YYREEE (reference sequence). CDR3 in DNA: TGTGCCAGCAGCTCTGGGAGCGGAGAATCCTACGAGCAGTACTTC. Translation gives CASSSGSGESYEQYF.

The V and J genes are TRBV7-8 and TRBJ1-1; D may be TRBD1 (5 bases). The CDR3 spans 18 residues. In germline, CDR1 is SGHVS, CDR2 FQNEAQ. V was cut by 1 base and J by 1 base, with 19 bases left in between. This CDR3 is CASSLGGASGTRNTEAFF. CDR3 nucleotides: TGTGCCAGCAGCTTAGGCGGGGCTTCGGGCACTCGGAACACTGAAGCTTTCTTT.

V is TRBV7-9 and J is TRBJ2-7; 12 bases map to TRBD1. CDR3 length: 15 amino acids. Trimming cost V 4 bases and J 7 bases; bases outside gene matches: 8. The germline CDR1 and CDR2 sequences are SEHNR and FQNEAQ (reference sequence). The CDR3 loop is CASSSGQGAPGEQYF. As DNA, the CDR3 is TGTGCCAGCAGCTCGGGACAGGGGGCGCCGGGTGAGCAGTACTTC.

This sequence joins TRBV18 and TRBJ1-1; maybe TRBD1 (5 bases). This CDR3 has 13 amino acids. Germline V gene lookup returns CDR1 KGHSH and CDR2 LQKENI. V was trimmed by 6 bases and J by 4 bases, leaving 12 bases between them. DNA of the CDR3: TGTGCCAGCTCCGGGGTCGGGGGCACTGAAGCTTTCTTT. The encoded protein is CASSGVGGTEAFF.

CDR3: CSVEFYDIEINYEQYF. The CDR3 nucleotides are TGCAGCGTTGAGTTTTATGACATAGAGATAAACTACGAGCAGTACTTC. The gene calls are TRBV29-1 and TRBJ2-7, with D unresolved. Trimming stripped 3 bases from V and 3 bases from J, with 21 bases between. The CDR3 contains 16 residues. The germline gives CDR1 SQVTM, CDR2 ANQGSEA.

CDR3 in amino acids: CASSLGAAGKETQYF. Here the CDR3 DNA reads TGTGCCAGCAGCTTAGGGGCAGCGGGCAAAGAGACCCAGTACTTC. The chain employs TRBV11-2 and TRBJ2-5, with D possibly being TRBD2 (6 bases). CDR1 and CDR2 from the germline V gene are SGHAT and FQNNGV. This CDR3 spans 15 amino acids. Deletions cut 1 base from V and 3 bases from J, with 12 bases between.

The V gene is TRBV27, the J gene TRBJ2-7, with 7 bases fitting TRBD1. CDR1 and CDR2 from the germline V gene are MNHEY and SMNVEV (reference sequence). V was clipped by 0 bases and J by 0 bases; unmatched bases: 5. The CDR3 spans 16 residues. The CDR3 DNA follows: TGTGCCAGCAGTTTATCGAGGGGGACAGTCTCCTACGAGCAGTACTTC. It specifies CASSLSRGTVSYEQYF.

This sequence joins TRBV19 and TRBJ1-5; a weak D match, TRBD1 (5 bases). Trimming took off 0 bases at V and 0 bases at J, with 15 bases between the two ends. Looked up from germline, CDR1 is LNHDA and CDR2 is SQIVND (reference sequence). CDR3 length: 18 amino acids. The CDR3 sequence is CASSIEAGSPYSNQPQHF. The CDR3 DNA sequence: TGTGCCAGTAGTATAGAGGCAGGGTCCCCCTATAGCAATCAGCCCCAGCATTTT.

Written as DNA, the CDR3 is TGCGCCAGCAGCCCCCTGGGGACAGGGGGATCACCCCTCCACTTT. This sequence encodes CASSPLGTGGSPLHF. V usage is TRBV5-1 and J usage is TRBJ1-6; 11 positions match TRBD1. The CDR3 sequence is 15 residues long. Germline V lookup: CDR1 SGHRS, CDR2 YFSETQ. V shed 4 bases, J shed 10 bases, and the junction held 7 bases outside the gene matches.

This chain uses TRBV9 with TRBJ2-3; D possibly corresponds to TRBD2 (7 bases). CDR3 size: 17 residues. Deletions cut 0 bases from V and 5 bases from J, with 19 bases between. Germline assignment: CDR1 SGDLS and CDR2 YYNGEE. CDR3: CASSVDSWGGQGDTQYF. The CDR3 DNA is TGTGCCAGCAGCGTAGATTCGTGGGGGGGGCAAGGAGATACGCAGTATTTT.

The gene calls are TRBV6-5 and TRBJ2-1, with D maybe TRBD1 (5 bases). Germline values: CDR1 MNHEY, CDR2 SVGAGI. V lost 0 bases to trimming and J lost 0 bases, with 9 bases between them. The CDR3 is 16 residues long. The CDR3 nucleotides read TGTGCCAGCAGTTACTCAAGGGGTTTCTCCTACAATGAGCAGTTCTTC. Encoded protein: CASSYSRGFSYNEQFF.

The gene calls are TRBV3-1 (or the pseudogene TRBV3-2) and TRBJ1-4; D is possibly TRBD1 (5 bases). Trimming stripped 1 base from V and 8 bases from J, with 14 bases between. From germline, CDR1 is LGHDT and CDR2 YNNKEL (reference sequence). CDR3 length: 15 amino acids. The CDR3 nucleotides read TGTGCCAGCAGCCAAGGTTCCGGGGCGGGGGAAAAACTGTTTTTT. It specifies CASSQGSGAGEKLFF.